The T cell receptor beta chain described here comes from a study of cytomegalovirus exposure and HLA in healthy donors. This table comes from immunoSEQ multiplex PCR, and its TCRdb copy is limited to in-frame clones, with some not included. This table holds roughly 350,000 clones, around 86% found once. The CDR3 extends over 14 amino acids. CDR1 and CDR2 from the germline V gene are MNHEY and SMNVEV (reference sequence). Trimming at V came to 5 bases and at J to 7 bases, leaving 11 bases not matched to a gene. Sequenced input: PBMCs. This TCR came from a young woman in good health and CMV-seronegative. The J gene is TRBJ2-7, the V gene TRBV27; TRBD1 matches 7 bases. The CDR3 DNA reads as TGTGCCAGCAGTCAGGACAGGCTTCTGAGGGAGCAGTACTTC. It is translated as CASSQDRLLREQYF.